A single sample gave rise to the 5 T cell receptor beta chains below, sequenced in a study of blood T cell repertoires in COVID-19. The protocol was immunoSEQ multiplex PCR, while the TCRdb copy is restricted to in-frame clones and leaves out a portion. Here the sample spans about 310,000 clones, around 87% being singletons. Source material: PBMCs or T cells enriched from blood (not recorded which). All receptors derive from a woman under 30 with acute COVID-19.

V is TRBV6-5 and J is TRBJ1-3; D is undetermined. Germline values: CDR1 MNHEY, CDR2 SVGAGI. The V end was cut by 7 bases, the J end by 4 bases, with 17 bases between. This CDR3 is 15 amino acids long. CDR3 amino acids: CASTLTVASGNTIYF. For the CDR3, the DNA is TGTGCCAGCACTCTAACCGTTGCCTCAGGAAACACCATATATTTT.

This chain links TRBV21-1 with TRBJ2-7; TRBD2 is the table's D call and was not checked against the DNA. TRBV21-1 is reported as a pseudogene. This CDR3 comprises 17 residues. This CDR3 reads CASSLQDKREQPYEQYF. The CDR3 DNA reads TGTGCCAGCAGCTTACAAGACAAGCGGGAGCAGCCCTACGAGCAGTACTTC.

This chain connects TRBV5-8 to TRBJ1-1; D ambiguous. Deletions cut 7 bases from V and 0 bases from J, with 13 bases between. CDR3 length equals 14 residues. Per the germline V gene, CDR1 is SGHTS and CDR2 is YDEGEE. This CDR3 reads CASQTYRMNTEAFF. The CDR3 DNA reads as TGTGCCAGCCAGACATATCGTATGAACACTGAAGCTTTCTTT.

As DNA, the CDR3 is TGCGCCAGCAGCTCCGACAGGGAGGCGAGCATTCAGTACTTC. Protein product: CASSSDREASIQYF. The rearrangement uses TRBV5-1 and TRBJ2-4, with TRBD1 as a possible D gene (7 bases). The CDR3 runs 14 residues. CDR1 SGHRS and CDR2 YFSETQ come from the germline V gene. Trimming took 3 bases from V and 9 from J, leaving 16 bases between them.

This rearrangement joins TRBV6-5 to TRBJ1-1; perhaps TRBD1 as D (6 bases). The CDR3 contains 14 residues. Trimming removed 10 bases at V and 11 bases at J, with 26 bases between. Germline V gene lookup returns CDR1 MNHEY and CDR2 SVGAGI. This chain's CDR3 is CATLTGGSLGSAFF. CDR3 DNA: TGTGCCACCTTGACGGGGGGCAGTTTAGGGTCGGCTTTCTTT.